What follows are 12 T cell receptor beta chains derived from one specimen sequenced in a study of cytomegalovirus exposure and HLA in healthy donors. PCR used 60 Vbeta primers and 13 Jbeta primers. Some clones are missing from TCRdb's copy, which holds only in-frame ones; the method was immunoSEQ multiplex PCR. This sample carries under 200,000 clones, roughly 85% of them seen once, and the ten largest clones take 11% to 15%. The material sequenced was PBMCs. The source of these receptors is a man in his fifties or sixties in good health and CMV-seropositive.

The CDR3 nucleotides are TGCGCCAGCAGCTTGGGACAGGGGTACTACAATGAGCAGTTCTTC. Encoded protein: CASSLGQGYYNEQFF. V is TRBV5-1 and J is TRBJ2-1, with 8 bases that match TRBD1. The ends lost 0 bases at V and 3 bases at J; junction bases unmatched: 2. The CDR3 has 15 residues. The germline gives CDR1 SGHRS, CDR2 YFSETQ. The full variable domain, its missing parts supplied by reference TRBV5-1 and TRBJ2-1, is KAGVTQTPRYLIKTRGQQVTLSCSPISGHRSVSWYQQTPGQGLQFLFEYFSETQRNKGNFPGRFSGRQFSNSRSEMNVSTLELGDSALYLCASSLGQGYYNEQFFGPGTRLTVL.

This clone was observed a few times. V and J are TRBV7-2 and TRBJ2-7; D ambiguous. Germline-derived CDR1 and CDR2 are SGHTA and FQGNSA. This CDR3 contains 11 residues. Trimming left V 3 bases short and J 4 bases short, with 4 bases between. The CDR3 sequence is CASSLRYEQYF. The CDR3 DNA sequence: TGTGCCAGCAGCTTGCGGTACGAGCAGTACTTC.

The V gene is TRBV5-6, the J gene TRBJ2-1; 8 bases line up with TRBD2. CDR1 and CDR2 from the germline V gene are SGHDT and YYEEEE. The CDR3 has 14 residues. With 3 bases clipped from V and 7 bases from J, the junction kept 6 bases outside the gene matches. DNA for the CDR3: TGTGCCAGCAGCTCCGGACTAGCAAGGAATGAGCAGTTCTTC. The encoded protein is CASSSGLARNEQFF.

Only a few counts were recorded for this clone. J is TRBJ1-4 and V is TRBV5-1; D is perhaps TRBD1 (6 bases). Germline CDR1 SGHRS, CDR2 YFSETQ. With 5 bases removed from V and 6 bases from J, the gap between germline ends came to 17 bases. The CDR3 runs 15 residues. The CDR3 DNA sequence: TGCGCCAGCAGTCTCACGGGGGGCACCTATGAAAAACTGTTTTTT. Translated, it gives CASSLTGGTYEKLFF.

The J gene is TRBJ2-4, the V gene TRBV9; D is perhaps TRBD2 (6 bases). V lost 4 bases and J lost 12, with 17 bases in between. In germline, CDR1 is SGDLS, CDR2 YYNGEE. The CDR3 runs to 13 residues. The CDR3: CASSPTPGGTQYF. In DNA form, the CDR3 reads TGTGCCAGCAGCCCCACCCCGGGCGGGACTCAGTACTTC.

The CDR3 reads CASSPRRRLSYNSPLHF. The DNA for the CDR3 is TGCGCCAGCAGCCCACGCAGGCGCCTCTCCTATAATTCACCCCTCCACTTT. V and J are TRBV10-1 and TRBJ1-6, with D unclear. CDR3 size: 17 residues. With 6 bases removed from V and 0 bases from J, the gap between germline ends came to 15 bases. The germline V gene has CDR1 WNHNN and CDR2 SYGVQD (reference sequence).

This chain connects TRBV2 to TRBJ2-6, with a possible D match to TRBD1 (6 bases). Trimming left V 5 bases short and J 4 bases short, with 12 bases between. The CDR3 contains 15 residues. Germline loops: CDR1 SNHLY, CDR2 FYNNEI. In DNA form, the CDR3 reads TGTGCCAGCAGTCAAAACAGGGCCGGGGCCAACGTCCTGACTTTC. Translating it yields CASSQNRAGANVLTF.

J is TRBJ1-5 and V is TRBV5-5, with D perhaps TRBD1 (6 bases). Per germline, CDR1 SGHKS and CDR2 YYEKEE (reference sequence). The V end was cut by 4 bases, the J end by 4 bases, with 15 bases between. The length of the CDR3 is 15 residues. CDR3 residues: CASSLRRGLNQPQHF. In DNA, the CDR3 is TGTGCCAGCAGCCTACGCAGGGGATTGAATCAGCCCCAGCATTTT.

V is TRBV4-2 and J is TRBJ2-3; D might be TRBD1 (8 bases). CDR3 length: 17 amino acids. The V end was cut by 1 base, the J end by 1 base, with 15 bases between. CDR1 LGHNA and CDR2 YNFKEQ come from the germline V gene. CDR3 in DNA: TGTGCCAGCAGCCAAGGGGGGGGACAGGCTCGCACAGATACGCAGTATTTT. It specifies CASSQGGGQARTDTQYF.

The chain is built from TRBV11-2 and TRBJ1-2; 10 nucleotides line up with TRBD1. The CDR3 extends over 16 amino acids. V gave up 6 bases and J gave up 7 bases; unmatched junction bases: 14. Germline V gene sequence: CDR1 SGHAT, CDR2 FQNNGV. CDR3 loop: CASSSWADRDRGGYTF. CDR3 nucleotide sequence: TGTGCCAGCAGTTCATGGGCGGACCGGGACAGGGGTGGCTACACCTTC.

The gene calls are TRBV15 and TRBJ1-5, with 7 bases matching TRBD1. J gave up 0 bases and V 3 bases, and 5 bases lay outside the gene matches. This CDR3 has 16 amino acids. Germline lookup yields CDR1 LNHNV and CDR2 YYDKDF (reference sequence). CDR3 DNA: TGTGCCACCAGCAGGGGACAGACATATAGCAATCAGCCCCAGCATTTT. It codes for CATSRGQTYSNQPQHF.

This clone appeared once. This chain links TRBV28 with TRBJ1-4, with TRBD1 as a possible D gene (6 bases). V was pared by 6 bases and J by 8 bases, with 13 bases between. The CDR3 sequence is 13 residues long. Germline CDR1 is MDHEN and CDR2 is SYDVKM. CDR3 nucleotides: TGTGCCAGCAGCATGGGGGGGCGGGAAAAACTGTTTTTT. This sequence encodes CASSMGGREKLFF.